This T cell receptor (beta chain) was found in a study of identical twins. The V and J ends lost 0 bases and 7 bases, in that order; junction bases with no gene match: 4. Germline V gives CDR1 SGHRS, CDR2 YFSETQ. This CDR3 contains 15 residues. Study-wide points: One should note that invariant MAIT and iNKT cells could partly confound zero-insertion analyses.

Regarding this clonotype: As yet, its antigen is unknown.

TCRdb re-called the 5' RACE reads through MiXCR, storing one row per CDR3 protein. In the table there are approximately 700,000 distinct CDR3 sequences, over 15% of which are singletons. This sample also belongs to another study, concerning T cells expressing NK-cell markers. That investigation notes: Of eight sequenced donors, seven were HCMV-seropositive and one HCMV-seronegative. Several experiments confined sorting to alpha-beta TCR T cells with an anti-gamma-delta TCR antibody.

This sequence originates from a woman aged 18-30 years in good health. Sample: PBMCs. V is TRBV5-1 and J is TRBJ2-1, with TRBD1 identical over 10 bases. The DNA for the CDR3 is TGCGCCAGCAGCTTGGCCGGACAGGGGGGGAATGAGCAGTTCTTC. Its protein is CASSLAGQGGNEQFF.